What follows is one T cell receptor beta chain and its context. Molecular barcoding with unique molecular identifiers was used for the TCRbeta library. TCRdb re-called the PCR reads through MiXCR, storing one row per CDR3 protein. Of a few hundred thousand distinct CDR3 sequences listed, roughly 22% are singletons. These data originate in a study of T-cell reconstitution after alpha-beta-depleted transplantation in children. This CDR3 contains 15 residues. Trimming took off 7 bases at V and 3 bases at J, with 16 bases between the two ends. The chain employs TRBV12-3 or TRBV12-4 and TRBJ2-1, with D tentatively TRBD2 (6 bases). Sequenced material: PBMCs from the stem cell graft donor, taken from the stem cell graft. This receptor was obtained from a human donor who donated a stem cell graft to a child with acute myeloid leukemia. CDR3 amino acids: CASTLAGDFYNEQFF. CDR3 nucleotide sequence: TGTGCCAGCACCCTAGCTGGGGACTTCTACAATGAGCAGTTCTTC.